This T cell receptor beta chain was captured in a study of T cells in Graves' hyperthyroidism and ophthalmopathy. V was shortened by 1 base and J by 0 bases, with 9 bases between the two germline ends. The CDR3 extends over 15 amino acids. CDR1 is LGHNA and CDR2 is YNFKEQ in the germline V gene. Overall study results and limits: Before onset, by a median of around 6.1 months, the model predicted ophthalmopathy. Most clonotypes expanded in thyroid above 0.001 were likewise present in blood.

The table lists this clonotype with many counts. The antigen is undetermined. RNA transcripts served as the template for amplifying TCR beta CDR3 regions. With the HTBI primer set, the TCR CDR3 went through a first round of RT-PCR. TCRdb passed the multiplex PCR reads through MiXCR, listing each CDR3 protein once. This sample yields more than 500,000 distinct CDR3 sequences, of which roughly 45% are seen a single time; 35% to 50% belongs to the top ten. The clonotype was recovered from an adult woman with Graves' disease, either hyperthyroidism or ophthalmopathy (not recorded which). V gene TRBV4-2 combines with J gene TRBJ1-1; D is undetermined. Sequencing was performed on peripheral blood or thyroid tissue (not recorded which). The CDR3 protein is CASSQVALMNTEAFF. DNA for the CDR3: TGTGCCAGCAGCCAAGTGGCGCTTATGAACACTGAAGCTTTCTTT.